These T cell receptor beta chains were read from a single sample in a study of monozygotic twins with inflammatory bowel disease. From its re-call of the 5' RACE reads, TCRdb lists each CDR3 protein once, without DNA. This listing includes around 380,000 distinct CDR3 sequences. What was sequenced was blood. Receptors were obtained from a human donor with ulcerative colitis or Crohn's disease, or a healthy co-twin of an affected twin (not recorded which). CDR3s include the opening cysteine and the closing phenylalanine or tryptophan.

V gene,J gene,CDR3 protein
TRBV12-3/TRBV12-4,TRBJ1-1,CASSVTGGREPFF
TRBV20-1,TRBJ1-6,CSVKVPGQRGGTYNSPLHF
TRBV15,TRBJ2-4,CATSIAGGKNIQYF
TRBV18,TRBJ2-1,CASSPRLAGGRDAYNEQFF
TRBV6-5,TRBJ1-4,CASSYGSADEKLFF
TRBV5-8,TRBJ2-5,CASSQKTGGETQYF
TRBV19,TRBJ1-5,CASSSGESRNF
TRBV7-9,TRBJ2-5,CASSPASVAWTQYF
TRBV7-2,TRBJ2-7,CASSTLDRGRNYEQYF
TRBV28,TRBJ1-4,CASSQPRGQEEKLFF
TRBV5-1,TRBJ1-1,CASSVRQGSAEAFF
TRBV6-5,TRBJ1-1,CASSYGTGGNTEAFF
TRBV9,TRBJ2-3,CASSVVAGGPIDTQYF
TRBV6-2/TRBV6-3,TRBJ1-2,CASSYRPGQGAYGYTF
TRBV5-1,TRBJ2-7,CASSWLIGGYEQYF
TRBV14,TRBJ2-7,CASSQGAAGTGVYEQYF